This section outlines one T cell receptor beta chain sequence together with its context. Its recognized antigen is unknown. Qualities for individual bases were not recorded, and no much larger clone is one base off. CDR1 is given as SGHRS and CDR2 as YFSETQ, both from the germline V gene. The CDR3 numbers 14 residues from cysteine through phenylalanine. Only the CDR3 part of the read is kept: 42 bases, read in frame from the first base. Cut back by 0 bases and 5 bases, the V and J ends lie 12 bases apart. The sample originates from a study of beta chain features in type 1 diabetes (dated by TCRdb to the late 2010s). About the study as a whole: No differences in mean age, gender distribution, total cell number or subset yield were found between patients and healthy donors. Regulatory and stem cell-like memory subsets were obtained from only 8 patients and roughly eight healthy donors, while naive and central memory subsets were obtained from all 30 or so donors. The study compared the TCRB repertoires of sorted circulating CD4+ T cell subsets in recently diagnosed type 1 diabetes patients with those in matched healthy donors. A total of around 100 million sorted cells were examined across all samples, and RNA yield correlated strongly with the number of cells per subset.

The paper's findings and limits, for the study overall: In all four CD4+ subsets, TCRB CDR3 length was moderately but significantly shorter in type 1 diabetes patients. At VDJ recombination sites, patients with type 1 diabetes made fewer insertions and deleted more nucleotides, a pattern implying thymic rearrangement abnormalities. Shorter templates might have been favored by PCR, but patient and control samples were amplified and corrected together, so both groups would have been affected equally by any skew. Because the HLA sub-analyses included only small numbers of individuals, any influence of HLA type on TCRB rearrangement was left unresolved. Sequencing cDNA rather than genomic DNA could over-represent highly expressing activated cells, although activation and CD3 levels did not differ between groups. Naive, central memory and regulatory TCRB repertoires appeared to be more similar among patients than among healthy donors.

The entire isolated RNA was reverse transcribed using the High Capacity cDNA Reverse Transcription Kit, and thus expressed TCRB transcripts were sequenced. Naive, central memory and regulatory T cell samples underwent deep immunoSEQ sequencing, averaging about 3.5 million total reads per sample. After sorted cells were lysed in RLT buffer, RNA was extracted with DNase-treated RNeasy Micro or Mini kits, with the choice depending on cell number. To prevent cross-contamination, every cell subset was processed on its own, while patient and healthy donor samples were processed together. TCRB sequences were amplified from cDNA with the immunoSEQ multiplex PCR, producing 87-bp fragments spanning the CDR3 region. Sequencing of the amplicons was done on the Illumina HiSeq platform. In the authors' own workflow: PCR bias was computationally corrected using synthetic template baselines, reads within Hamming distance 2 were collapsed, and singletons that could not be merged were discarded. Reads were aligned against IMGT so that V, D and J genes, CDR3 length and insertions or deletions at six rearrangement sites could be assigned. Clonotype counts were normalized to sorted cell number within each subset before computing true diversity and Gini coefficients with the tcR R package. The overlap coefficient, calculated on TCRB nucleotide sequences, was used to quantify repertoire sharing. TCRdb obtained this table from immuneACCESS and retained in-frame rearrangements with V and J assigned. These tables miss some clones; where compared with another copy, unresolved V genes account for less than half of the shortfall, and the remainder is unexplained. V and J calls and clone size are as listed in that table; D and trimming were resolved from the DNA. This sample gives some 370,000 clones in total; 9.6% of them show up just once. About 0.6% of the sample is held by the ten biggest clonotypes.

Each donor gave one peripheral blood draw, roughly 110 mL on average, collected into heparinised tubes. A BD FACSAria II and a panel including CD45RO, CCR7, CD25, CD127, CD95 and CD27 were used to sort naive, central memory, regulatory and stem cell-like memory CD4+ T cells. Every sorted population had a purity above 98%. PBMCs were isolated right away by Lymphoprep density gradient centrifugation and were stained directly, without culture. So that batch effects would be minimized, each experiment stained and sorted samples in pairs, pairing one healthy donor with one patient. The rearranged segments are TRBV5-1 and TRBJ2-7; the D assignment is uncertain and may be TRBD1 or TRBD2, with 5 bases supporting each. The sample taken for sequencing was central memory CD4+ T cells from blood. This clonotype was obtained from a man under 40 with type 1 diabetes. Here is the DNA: TGCGCCAGCAGCTTGGGTCTTGGGGGAGACGAGCAGTACTTC. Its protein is CASSLGLGGDEQYF.